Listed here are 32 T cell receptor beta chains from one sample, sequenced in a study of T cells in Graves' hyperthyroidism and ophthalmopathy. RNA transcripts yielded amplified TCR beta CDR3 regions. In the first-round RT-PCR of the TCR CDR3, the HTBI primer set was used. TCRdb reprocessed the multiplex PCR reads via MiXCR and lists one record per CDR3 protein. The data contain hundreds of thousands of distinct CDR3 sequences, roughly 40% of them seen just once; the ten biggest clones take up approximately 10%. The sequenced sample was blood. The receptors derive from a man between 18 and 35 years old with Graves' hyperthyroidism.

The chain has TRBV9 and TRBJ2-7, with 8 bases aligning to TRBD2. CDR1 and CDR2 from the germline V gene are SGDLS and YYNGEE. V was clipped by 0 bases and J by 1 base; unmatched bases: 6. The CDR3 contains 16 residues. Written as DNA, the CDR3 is TGTGCCAGCAGCGTAGGTCCGGGGGGGAGATCCTACGAGCAGTACTTC. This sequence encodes CASSVGPGGRSYEQYF.

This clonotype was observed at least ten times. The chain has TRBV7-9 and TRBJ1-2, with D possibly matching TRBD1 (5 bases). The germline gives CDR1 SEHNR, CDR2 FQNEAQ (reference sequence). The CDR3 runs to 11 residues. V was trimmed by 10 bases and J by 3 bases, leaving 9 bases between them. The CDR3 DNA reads TGTGCCACTGGGGGGGACTATGGCTACACCTTC. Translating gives CATGGDYGYTF.

Here the CDR3 DNA reads TGTGCCTGGAGTGGGGGGGGGCCTGAAGCTTTCTTT. Encoded protein: CAWSGGGPEAFF. The rearrangement joins TRBV30 to TRBJ1-1; D may be TRBD1 (6 bases). The CDR3 is made up of 12 amino acids. V was pared by 1 base and J by 6 bases, with 9 bases between. The V gene's germline CDR1 is GTSNPN and CDR2 SVGIG (reference sequence).

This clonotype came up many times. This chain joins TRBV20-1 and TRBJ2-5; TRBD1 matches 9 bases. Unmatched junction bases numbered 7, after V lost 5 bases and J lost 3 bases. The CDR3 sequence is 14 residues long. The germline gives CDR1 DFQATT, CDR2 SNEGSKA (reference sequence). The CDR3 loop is CSAPETGGKETQYF. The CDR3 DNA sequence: TGCAGTGCTCCGGAGACAGGGGGTAAAGAGACCCAGTACTTC.

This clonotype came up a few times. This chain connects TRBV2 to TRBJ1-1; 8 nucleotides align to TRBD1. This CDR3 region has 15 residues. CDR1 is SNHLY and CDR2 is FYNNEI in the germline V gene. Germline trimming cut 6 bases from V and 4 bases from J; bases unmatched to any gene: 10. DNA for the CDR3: TGTGCCAGCAGGGACCCCGACAGGGGAGGCACTGAAGCTTTCTTT. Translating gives CASRDPDRGGTEAFF.

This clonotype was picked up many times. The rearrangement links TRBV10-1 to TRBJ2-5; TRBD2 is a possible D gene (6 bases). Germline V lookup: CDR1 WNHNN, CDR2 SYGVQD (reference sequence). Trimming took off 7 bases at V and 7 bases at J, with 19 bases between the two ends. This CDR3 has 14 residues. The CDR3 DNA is TGCGCCAGCACCCAACGGAGGGTCCAGGGGACCCAGTACTTC. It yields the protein CASTQRRVQGTQYF.

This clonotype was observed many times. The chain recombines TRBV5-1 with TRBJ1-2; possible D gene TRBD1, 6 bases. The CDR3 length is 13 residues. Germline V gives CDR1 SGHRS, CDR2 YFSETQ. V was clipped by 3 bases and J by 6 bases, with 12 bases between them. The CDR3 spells CASSSSGGDGYTF. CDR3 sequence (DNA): TGCGCCAGCAGCTCTTCGGGGGGCGATGGCTACACCTTC.

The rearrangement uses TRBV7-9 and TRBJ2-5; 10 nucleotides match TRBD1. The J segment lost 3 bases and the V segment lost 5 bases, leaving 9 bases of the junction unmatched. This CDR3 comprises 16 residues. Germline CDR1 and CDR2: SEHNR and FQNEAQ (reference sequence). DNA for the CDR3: TGTGCCAGCAGCCACTACGGGACAGGGGAGGAAGAGACCCAGTACTTC. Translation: CASSHYGTGEEETQYF.

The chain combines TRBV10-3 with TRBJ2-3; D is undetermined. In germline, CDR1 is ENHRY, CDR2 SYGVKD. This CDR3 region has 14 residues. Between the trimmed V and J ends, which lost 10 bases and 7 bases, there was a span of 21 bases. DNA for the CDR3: TGTGCCAGCAACTCGGCGCTCCCTGCACATACGCAGTATTTT. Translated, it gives CASNSALPAHTQYF.

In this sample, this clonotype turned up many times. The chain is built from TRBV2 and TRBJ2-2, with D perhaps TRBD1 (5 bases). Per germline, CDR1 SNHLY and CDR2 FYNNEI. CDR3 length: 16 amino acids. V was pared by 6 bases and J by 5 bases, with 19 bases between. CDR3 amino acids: CASRDINGLATGELFF. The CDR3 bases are TGTGCCAGCAGGGACATTAATGGGCTCGCTACCGGGGAGCTGTTTTTT.

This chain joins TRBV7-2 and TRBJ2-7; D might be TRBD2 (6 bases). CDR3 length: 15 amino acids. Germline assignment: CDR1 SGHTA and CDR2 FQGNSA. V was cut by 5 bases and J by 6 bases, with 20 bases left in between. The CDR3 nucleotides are TGTGCCAGCAGCGCGCACCCCGGACGGGGGAGCGAGCAGTACTTC. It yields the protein CASSAHPGRGSEQYF.

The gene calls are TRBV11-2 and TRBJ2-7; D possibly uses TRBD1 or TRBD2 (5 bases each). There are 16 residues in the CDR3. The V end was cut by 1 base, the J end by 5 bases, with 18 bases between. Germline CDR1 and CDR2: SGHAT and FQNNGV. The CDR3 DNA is TGTGCCAGCAGCTTAGGAGGGGCGCCCTCTCCTCACGAGCAGTACTTC. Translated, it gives CASSLGGAPSPHEQYF.

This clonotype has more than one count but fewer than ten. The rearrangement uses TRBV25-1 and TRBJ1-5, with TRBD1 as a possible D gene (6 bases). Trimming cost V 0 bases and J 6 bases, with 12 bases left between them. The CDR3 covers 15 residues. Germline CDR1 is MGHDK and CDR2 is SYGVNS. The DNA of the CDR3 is TGTGCCAGCAGTGAATATGCGGGGGCCGGTCAGCCCCAGCATTTT. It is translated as CASSEYAGAGQPQHF. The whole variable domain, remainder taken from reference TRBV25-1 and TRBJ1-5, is EADIYQTPRYLVIGTGKKITLECSQTMGHDKMYWYQQDPGMELHLIHYSYGVNSTEKGDLSSESTVSRIRTEHFPLTLESARPSHTSQYLCASSEYAGAGQPQHFGDGTRLSIL.

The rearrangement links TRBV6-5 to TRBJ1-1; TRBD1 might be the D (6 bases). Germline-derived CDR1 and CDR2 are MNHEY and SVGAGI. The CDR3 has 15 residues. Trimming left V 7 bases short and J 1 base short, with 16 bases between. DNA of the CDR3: TGTGCCAGCATTAACAGGGAGACGAAGAACACTGAAGCTTTCTTT. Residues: CASINRETKNTEAFF.

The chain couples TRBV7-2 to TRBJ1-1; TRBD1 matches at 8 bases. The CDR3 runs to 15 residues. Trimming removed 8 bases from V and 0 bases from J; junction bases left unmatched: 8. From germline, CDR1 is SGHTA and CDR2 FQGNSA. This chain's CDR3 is CASRARTGLNTEAFF. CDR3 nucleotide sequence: TGTGCCAGCCGCGCCCGGACAGGGTTGAACACTGAAGCTTTCTTT.

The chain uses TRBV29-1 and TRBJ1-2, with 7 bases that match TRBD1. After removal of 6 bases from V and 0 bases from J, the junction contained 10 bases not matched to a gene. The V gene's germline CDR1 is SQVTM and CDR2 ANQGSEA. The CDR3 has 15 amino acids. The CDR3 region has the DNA TGCAGCGTCGTCACACCGGGACAGCCTAACTATGGCTACACCTTC. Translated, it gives CSVVTPGQPNYGYTF.

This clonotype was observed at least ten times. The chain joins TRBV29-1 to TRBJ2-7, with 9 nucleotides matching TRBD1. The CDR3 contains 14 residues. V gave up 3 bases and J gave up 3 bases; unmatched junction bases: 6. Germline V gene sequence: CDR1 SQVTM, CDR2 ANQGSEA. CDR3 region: CSVEFGTGHYEQYF. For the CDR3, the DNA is TGCAGCGTTGAGTTTGGGACAGGGCACTACGAGCAGTACTTC.

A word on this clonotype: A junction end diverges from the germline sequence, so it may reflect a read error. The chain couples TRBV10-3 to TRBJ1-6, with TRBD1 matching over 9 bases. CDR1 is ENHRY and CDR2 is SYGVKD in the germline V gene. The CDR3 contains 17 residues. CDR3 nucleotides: TGTGCCAGCAGTTTAAAGACAGGGGGAAGGGGAAATTCACCCCTCCACTTT. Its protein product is CASSLKTGGRGNSPLHF.

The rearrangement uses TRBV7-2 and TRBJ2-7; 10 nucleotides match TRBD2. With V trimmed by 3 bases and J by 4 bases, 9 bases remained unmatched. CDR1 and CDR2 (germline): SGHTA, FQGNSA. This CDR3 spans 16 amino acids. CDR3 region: CASSLETTSGAYEQYF. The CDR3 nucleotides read TGTGCCAGCAGCTTGGAAACTACTAGCGGGGCTTACGAGCAGTACTTC.

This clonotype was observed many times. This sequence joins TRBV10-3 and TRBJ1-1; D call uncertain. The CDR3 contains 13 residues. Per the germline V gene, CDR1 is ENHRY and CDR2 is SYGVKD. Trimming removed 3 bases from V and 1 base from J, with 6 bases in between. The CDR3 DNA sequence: TGTGCCATCAGTGATCTTGAGAACACTGAAGCTTTCTTT. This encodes CAISDLENTEAFF.

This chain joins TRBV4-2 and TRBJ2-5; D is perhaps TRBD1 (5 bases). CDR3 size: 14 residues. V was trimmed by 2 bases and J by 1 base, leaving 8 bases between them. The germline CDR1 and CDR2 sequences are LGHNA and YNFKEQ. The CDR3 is CASSQQGFQETQYF. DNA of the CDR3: TGTGCCAGCAGCCAACAGGGTTTCCAAGAGACCCAGTACTTC.

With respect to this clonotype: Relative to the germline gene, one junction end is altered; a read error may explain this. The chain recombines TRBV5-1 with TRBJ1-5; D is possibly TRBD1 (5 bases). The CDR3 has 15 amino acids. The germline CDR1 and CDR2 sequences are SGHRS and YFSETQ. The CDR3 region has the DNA TGCGCCAGCAGCCCAGCCCAGGGTCCCAATCAGCCCAAGCATTTT. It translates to CASSPAQGPNQPKHF. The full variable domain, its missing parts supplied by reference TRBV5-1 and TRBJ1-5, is KAGVTQTPRYLIKTRGQQVTLSCSPISGHRSVSWYQQTPGQGLQFLFEYFSETQRNKGNFPGRFSGRQFSNSRSEMNVSTLELGDSALYLCASSPAQGPNQPKHFGDGTRLSIL.

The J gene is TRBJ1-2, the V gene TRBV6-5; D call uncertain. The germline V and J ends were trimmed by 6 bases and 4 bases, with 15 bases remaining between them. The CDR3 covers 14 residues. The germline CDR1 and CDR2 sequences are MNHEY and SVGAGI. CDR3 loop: CASRDPGGVYGYTF. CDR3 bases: TGTGCCAGCAGGGACCCAGGTGGAGTCTATGGCTACACCTTC.

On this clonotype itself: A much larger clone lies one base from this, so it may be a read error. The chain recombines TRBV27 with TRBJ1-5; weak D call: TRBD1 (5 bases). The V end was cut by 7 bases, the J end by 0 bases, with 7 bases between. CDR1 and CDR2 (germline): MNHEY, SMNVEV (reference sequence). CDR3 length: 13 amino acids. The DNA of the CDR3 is TGTGCCAGCAAACAGGATAGCAATCAGCCCCAGCATTTT. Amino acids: CASKQDSNQPQHF.

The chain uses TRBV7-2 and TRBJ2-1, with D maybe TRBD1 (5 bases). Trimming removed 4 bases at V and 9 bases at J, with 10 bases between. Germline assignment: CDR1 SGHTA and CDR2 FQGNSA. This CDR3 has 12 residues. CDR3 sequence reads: CASSSVRGEQFF. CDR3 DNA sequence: TGTGCCAGCAGCTCGGTAAGGGGTGAGCAGTTCTTC. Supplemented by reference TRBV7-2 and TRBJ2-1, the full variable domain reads GAGVSQSPSNKVTEKGKDVELRCDPISGHTALYWYRQSLGQGLEFLIYFQGNSAPDKSGLPSDRFSAERTGGSVSTLTIQRTQQEDSAVYLCASSSVRGEQFFGPGTRLTVL.

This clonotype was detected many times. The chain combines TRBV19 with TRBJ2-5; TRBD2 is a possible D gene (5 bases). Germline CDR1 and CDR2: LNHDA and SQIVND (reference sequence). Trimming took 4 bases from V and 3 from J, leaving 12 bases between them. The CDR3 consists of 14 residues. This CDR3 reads CASSTGYSEETQYF. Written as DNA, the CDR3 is TGTGCCAGTAGTACGGGGTATTCGGAAGAGACCCAGTACTTC. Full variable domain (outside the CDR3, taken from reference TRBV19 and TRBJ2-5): DGGITQSPKYLFRKEGQNVTLSCEQNLNHDAMYWYRQDPGQGLRLIYYSQIVNDFQKGDIAEGYSVSREKKESFPLTVTSAQKNPTAFYLCASSTGYSEETQYFGPGTRLLVL.

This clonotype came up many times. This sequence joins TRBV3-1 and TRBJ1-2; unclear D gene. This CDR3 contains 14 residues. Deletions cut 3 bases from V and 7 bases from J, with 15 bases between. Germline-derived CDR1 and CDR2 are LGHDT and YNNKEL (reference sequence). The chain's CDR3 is CASSQTRASGGYTF. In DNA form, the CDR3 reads TGTGCCAGCAGCCAGACCCGGGCCTCGGGTGGCTACACCTTC.

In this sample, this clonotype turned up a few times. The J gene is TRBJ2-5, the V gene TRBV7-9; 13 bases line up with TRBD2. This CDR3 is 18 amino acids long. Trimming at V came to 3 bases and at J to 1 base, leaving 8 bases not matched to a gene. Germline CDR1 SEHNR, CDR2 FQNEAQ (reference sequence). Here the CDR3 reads CASSFRLAGGRVQETQYF. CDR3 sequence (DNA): TGTGCCAGCAGCTTCCGACTAGCGGGGGGCCGAGTCCAAGAGACCCAGTACTTC.

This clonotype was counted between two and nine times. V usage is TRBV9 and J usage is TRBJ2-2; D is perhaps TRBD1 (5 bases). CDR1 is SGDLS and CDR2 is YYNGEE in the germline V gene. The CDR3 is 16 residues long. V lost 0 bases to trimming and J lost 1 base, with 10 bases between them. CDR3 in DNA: TGTGCCAGCAGCGTAGAAGGGGCCCGGAACACCGGGGAGCTGTTTTTT. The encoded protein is CASSVEGARNTGELFF.

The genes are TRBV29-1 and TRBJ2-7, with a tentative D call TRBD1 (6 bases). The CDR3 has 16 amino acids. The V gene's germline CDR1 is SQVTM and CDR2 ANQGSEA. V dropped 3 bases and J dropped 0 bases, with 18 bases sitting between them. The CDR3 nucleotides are TGCAGCGTTGAGGGCCGTGAGGGGGAGAGCTCCTACGAGCAGTACTTC. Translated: CSVEGREGESSYEQYF.

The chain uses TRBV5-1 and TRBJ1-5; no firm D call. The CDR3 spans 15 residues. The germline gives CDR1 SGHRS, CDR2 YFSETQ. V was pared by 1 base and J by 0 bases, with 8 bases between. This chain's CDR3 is CASSLTEPSNQPQHF. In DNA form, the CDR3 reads TGCGCCAGCAGCTTGACAGAGCCTAGCAATCAGCCCCAGCATTTT.

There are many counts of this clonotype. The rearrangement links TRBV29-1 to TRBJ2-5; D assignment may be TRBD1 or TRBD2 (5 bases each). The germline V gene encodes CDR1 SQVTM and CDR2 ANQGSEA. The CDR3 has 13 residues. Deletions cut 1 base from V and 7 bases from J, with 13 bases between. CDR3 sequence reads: CSVEVGDRGTQYF. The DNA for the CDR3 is TGCAGCGTTGAAGTTGGGGACCGAGGGACCCAGTACTTC.